This T cell receptor (beta chain) was retrieved from a study of TIL therapy for anti-PD-1-resistant metastatic lung cancer. The sample's time point: pre-treatment sample, taken before nivolumab and TIL therapy. This clone was observed a single time. The CDR3 consists of 13 residues. CDR1 SGHTA and CDR2 FQGTGA come from the germline V gene. V lost 4 bases to trimming and J lost 3 bases; unmatched junction nucleotides: 1. The immunoSEQ assay was v3. Produced via immunoSEQ multiplex PCR; TCRdb's table is partial and in-frame only. The sample yields about 59,000 clones, more than 60% seen once. The TCR originated in a person aged 25 to 79 with non-small cell lung cancer. The chain joins TRBV7-3 to TRBJ2-3; 7 bases align to TRBD2. Source: blood, taken at baseline. The CDR3 loop is CASSWGGTDTQYF. CDR3 nucleotide sequence: TGTGCCAGCAGCTGGGGGGGAACAGATACGCAGTATTTT.